This T cell receptor beta chain was recovered during a study of blood T cell repertoires in COVID-19. Study at large: The origin of the acute and convalescent COVID-19 samples was the United States, Italy and Spain. PBMCs, B-cell-depleted T cells, or T cells provided the cDNA or gDNA that made up the material.

The ends were cut back, 2 bases at V and 4 bases at J, with 13 bases in the middle. The CDR3 is made up of 15 amino acids. Per germline, CDR1 MNHEY and CDR2 SMNVEV (reference sequence). Under the authors' procedure: Reference gene primer amplification gave nucleated cell count estimates. The table came from immunoSEQ multiplex PCR; TCRdb's copy has only in-frame clones and leaves some out. The DNA was the basis for D and trimming; V, J and clone size are from that table. The sample includes 100,000 to 150,000 clones, 70% to 90% of them seen just once. V is TRBV27 and J is TRBJ2-3; perhaps TRBD2 as D (7 bases). This receptor was obtained from a man aged 50-59 years with acute or convalescent COVID-19. The source material was peripheral blood. The DNA for the CDR3 is TGTGCCAGCAGTTTAGGGGCGGGGGCCCCAGATACGCAGTATTTT. Encoded protein: CASSLGAGAPDTQYF.